A selection of T cell receptor beta chains follows, all from one sample in a study of T-cell memory formation after mild COVID-19. TCRdb analysed the 5' RACE reads with MiXCR anew, one entry per CDR3 protein. The data hold roughly 150,000 distinct CDR3 sequences, with 14% observed a single time. The sample taken for sequencing was PBMCs or a T cell subset sorted from them (not recorded which). The receptors stem from an adult woman who had mild COVID-19 (a few samples of this study predate the infection). Cell type and time point are not known. The CDR3 runs from the conserved cysteine through the conserved F or W. Fields, in order: J gene, D gene, V gene, clone size, CDR3 protein, CDR3 DNA. A D gene is named only where the DNA matches it firmly. Clone size is given for some rows only: seen once, a few or many times, or a class if the clone is expanded.

J: TRBJ1-1
D: -
V: TRBV5-1
size: -
CDR3: CASSLGSGPNTEAFF
DNA: TGCGCCAGCAGCTTGGGGTCGGGACCGAACACTGAAGCTTTCTTT

J: TRBJ2-7
D: -
V: TRBV20-1
size: few
CDR3: CSARDNVRYEQYF
DNA: TGCAGTGCTAGAGACAACGTGAGGTACGAGCAGTACTTC

J: TRBJ2-3
D: -
V: TRBV24-1
size: few
CDR3: CATSDLEGETDTQYF
DNA: TGTGCCACCAGTGATTTGGAAGGGGAAACAGATACGCAGTATTTT

J: TRBJ1-1
D: -
V: TRBV5-1
size: -
CDR3: CASSKDSEGTMNTEAFF
DNA: TGCGCCAGCAGCAAGGACAGCGAGGGGACAATGAACACTGAAGCTTTCTTT

J: TRBJ2-3
D: TRBD1
V: TRBV5-1
size: many
CDR3: CASSFRGRGPTDTQYF
DNA: TGCGCCAGCAGCTTCAGGGGAAGGGGGCCCACAGATACGCAGTATTTT

J: TRBJ2-3
D: -
V: TRBV20-1
size: many
CDR3: CSAPDYTDTQYF
DNA: TGCAGTGCTCCGGACTACACAGATACGCAGTATTTT

J: TRBJ1-6
D: -
V: TRBV12-3/TRBV12-4
size: -
CDR3: CASSFGIHPLHF
DNA: TGTGCCAGCAGTTTCGGAATTCACCCCCTCCACTTT

J: TRBJ2-7
D: TRBD2
V: TRBV27
size: -
CDR3: CASSPQLAGVSYEQYF
DNA: TGTGCCAGCAGTCCACAACTAGCGGGAGTCTCCTACGAGCAGTACTTC

J: TRBJ2-5
D: TRBD2
V: TRBV20-1
size: -
CDR3: CSARGLAGEETQYF
DNA: TGCAGTGCTAGGGGACTAGCGGGAGAAGAGACCCAGTACTTC

J: TRBJ1-5
D: -
V: TRBV11-3
size: -
CDR3: CASSSAAQGGSNQPQHF
DNA: TGTGCCAGCAGCTCGGCAGCCCAGGGCGGGAGCAATCAGCCCCAGCATTTT

J: TRBJ2-3
D: -
V: TRBV29-1
size: -
CDR3: CSVDQLRGTDTQYF
DNA: TGCAGCGTTGATCAGCTAAGGGGCACAGATACGCAGTATTTT

J: TRBJ2-2
D: -
V: TRBV9
size: -
CDR3: CASSVDTTGELFF
DNA: TGTGCCAGCAGCGTCGACACTACCGGGGAGCTGTTTTTT

J: TRBJ1-2
D: -
V: TRBV6-5
size: few
CDR3: CASSYAGNGYTF
DNA: TGTGCCAGCAGTTACGCAGGGAACGGCTACACCTTC

J: TRBJ1-2
D: -
V: TRBV4-1
size: -
CDR3: CASSQEATVYGYTF
DNA: TGCGCCAGCAGCCAAGAGGCGACAGTCTATGGCTACACCTTC

J: TRBJ1-5
D: TRBD1
V: TRBV12-3/TRBV12-4
size: -
CDR3: CASSGWDRTSNSGNQPQHF
DNA: TGTGCCAGCAGTGGGTGGGACAGAACTTCCAACTCGGGCAATCAGCCCCAGCATTTT

J: TRBJ1-1
D: TRBD1
V: TRBV7-9
size: -
CDR3: CASSSSGTGGTGAFF
DNA: TGTGCCAGCAGCTCCTCCGGGACAGGGGGCACGGGAGCTTTCTTT

J: TRBJ2-7
D: -
V: TRBV4-1
size: -
CDR3: CASSPGSGEYYEQYF
DNA: TGCGCCAGCAGTCCGGGGTCTGGGGAATACTACGAGCAGTACTTC

J: TRBJ2-5
D: -
V: TRBV6-5
size: -
CDR3: CASSYLGPVEETQYF
DNA: TGTGCCAGCAGTTACCTAGGGCCCGTTGAAGAGACCCAGTACTTC

J: TRBJ2-5
D: -
V: TRBV12-3/TRBV12-4
size: many
CDR3: CASSFRGQETQYF
DNA: TGTGCCAGCAGTTTCCGGGGGCAGGAGACCCAGTACTTC

J: TRBJ2-1
D: -
V: TRBV11-2
size: -
CDR3: CASSFPGVEQFF
DNA: TGTGCCAGCAGCTTTCCGGGGGTTGAGCAGTTCTTC

J: TRBJ2-7
D: -
V: TRBV29-1
size: -
CDR3: CSVEVPGSYEQYF
DNA: TGCAGCGTTGAAGTTCCGGGGTCGTACGAGCAGTACTTC

J: TRBJ2-3
D: TRBD2
V: TRBV12-3/TRBV12-4
size: few
CDR3: CASSSPVLAGSTDTQYF
DNA: TGTGCCAGCAGTTCCCCGGTCCTAGCGGGGAGCACAGATACGCAGTATTTT

J: TRBJ2-1
D: -
V: TRBV7-9
size: few
CDR3: CASSQVRDEQFF
DNA: TGTGCCAGCAGCCAAGTCCGGGATGAGCAGTTCTTC

J: TRBJ2-3
D: TRBD1
V: TRBV4-1
size: few
CDR3: CASSTRQGTQYF
DNA: TGCGCCAGCAGCACCAGACAGGGTACGCAGTATTTT

J: TRBJ2-1
D: TRBD2
V: TRBV4-1
size: -
CDR3: CASRAGGGTYNEQFF
DNA: TGCGCCAGCAGAGCGGGAGGGGGTACCTACAATGAGCAGTTCTTC

J: TRBJ1-4
D: -
V: TRBV6-6
size: -
CDR3: CASSYAENEKLFF
DNA: TGTGCCAGCAGTTACGCGGAGAATGAAAAACTGTTTTTT

J: TRBJ1-1
D: TRBD1
V: TRBV12-3/TRBV12-4
size: few
CDR3: CASSPRTGGSYEAFF
DNA: TGTGCCAGCAGTCCCCGGACAGGGGGCAGCTATGAAGCTTTCTTT

J: TRBJ2-1
D: TRBD2
V: TRBV7-6
size: few
CDR3: CASSLGGSRANEQFF
DNA: TGTGCCAGCAGCTTAGGCGGGAGCAGGGCGAATGAGCAGTTCTTC

J: TRBJ1-2
D: TRBD1
V: TRBV5-1
size: many
CDR3: CASSPGPGTGGPDFYGYTF
DNA: TGCGCCAGCAGCCCTGGACCCGGGACAGGGGGCCCGGATTTCTATGGCTACACCTTC

J: TRBJ1-5
D: -
V: TRBV7-2
size: few
CDR3: CASSLGGWEQPQHF
DNA: TGTGCCAGCAGCTTAGGAGGGTGGGAACAGCCCCAGCATTTT

J: TRBJ1-1
D: TRBD1
V: TRBV6-5
size: once
CDR3: CASSYIQGAIEAFF
DNA: TGTGCCAGCAGTTATATTCAGGGGGCTATTGAAGCTTTCTTT

J: TRBJ2-1
D: TRBD1
V: TRBV12-3/TRBV12-4
size: -
CDR3: CASSLALWRQGECEQFF
DNA: TGTGCCAGCAGTTTAGCGCTTTGGAGACAGGGAGAATGTGAGCAGTTCTTC

J: TRBJ2-1
D: -
V: TRBV24-1
size: -
CDR3: CATSEGLQGNEQFF
DNA: TGTGCCACCAGTGAAGGCCTCCAAGGGAATGAGCAGTTCTTC

J: TRBJ2-3
D: -
V: TRBV12-3/TRBV12-4
size: few
CDR3: CASSPVGAAGDTQYF
DNA: TGTGCCAGCAGTCCCGTAGGGGCAGCTGGGGATACGCAGTATTTT

J: TRBJ2-1
D: -
V: TRBV10-3
size: many
CDR3: CAISGGSMGGRNEQFF
DNA: TGTGCCATCAGTGGAGGCTCTATGGGGGGACGGAATGAGCAGTTCTTC

J: TRBJ1-5
D: -
V: TRBV30
size: few
CDR3: CAWSDRRRGLNQPQHF
DNA: TGTGCCTGGAGTGACCGGCGGAGGGGACTCAATCAGCCCCAGCATTTT

J: TRBJ1-5
D: TRBD1
V: TRBV4-1
size: -
CDR3: CASSQDPQGAKQPQHF
DNA: TGCGCCAGCAGCCAAGACCCGCAGGGGGCGAAACAGCCCCAGCATTTT

J: TRBJ1-2
D: -
V: TRBV12-3/TRBV12-4
size: -
CDR3: CASSITPRGWGGYTF
DNA: TGTGCCAGCAGTATCACGCCAAGGGGCTGGGGTGGCTACACCTTC

J: TRBJ2-5
D: -
V: TRBV3-1
size: -
CDR3: CASSQALAEYQETQYF
DNA: TGTGCCAGCAGCCAAGCCCTAGCTGAGTACCAAGAGACCCAGTACTTC

J: TRBJ1-1
D: -
V: TRBV5-5
size: few
CDR3: CASSLDRALNTEAFF
DNA: TGTGCCAGCAGCTTGGATAGGGCCCTAAACACTGAAGCTTTCTTT

J: TRBJ1-2
D: TRBD1
V: TRBV6-5
size: -
CDR3: CASSSWDRGWNGYTF
DNA: TGTGCCAGCAGTTCCTGGGACAGGGGGTGGAATGGCTACACCTTC

J: TRBJ2-2
D: TRBD2
V: TRBV4-3
size: -
CDR3: CASSQDSWTSYVGELFF
DNA: TGCGCCAGCAGCCAAGATAGTTGGACTAGCTACGTCGGGGAGCTGTTTTTT

J: TRBJ2-1
D: TRBD2
V: TRBV7-2
size: -
CDR3: CDSSLARERPYNEQFF
DNA: TGTGACAGCAGCTTAGCGCGGGAGAGGCCCTACAATGAGCAGTTCTTC

J: TRBJ1-5
D: -
V: TRBV20-1
size: many
CDR3: CSAPGRYNQPQHF
DNA: TGCAGTGCCCCCGGGAGATACAATCAGCCCCAGCATTTT

J: TRBJ2-3
D: TRBD2
V: TRBV7-6
size: -
CDR3: CASSLTSGTTDTQYF
DNA: TGTGCCAGCAGCTTGACTAGCGGTACCACAGATACGCAGTATTTT

J: TRBJ2-3
D: -
V: TRBV13
size: few
CDR3: CASSSSSTDTQYF
DNA: TGTGCCAGCAGCTCTAGTAGCACAGATACGCAGTATTTT

J: TRBJ1-4
D: -
V: TRBV15
size: -
CDR3: CATTPRHQGEKLFF
DNA: TGTGCCACCACCCCCAGGCACCAGGGTGAAAAACTGTTTTTT

J: TRBJ2-3
D: -
V: TRBV12-3/TRBV12-4
size: -
CDR3: CASSWGVDAQYF
DNA: TGTGCCAGCAGTTGGGGGGTGGATGCGCAGTATTTT

J: TRBJ1-2
D: TRBD1
V: TRBV30
size: many
CDR3: CAWSTGTGKEGYTF
DNA: TGTGCCTGGAGTACCGGGACAGGCAAGGAGGGCTACACCTTC